This TCR beta chain emerged from a study of T cell responses to AZD1222 COVID-19 vaccine. Study observations and caveats: Donors were mostly white British, more females; clonal diversity possibly underestimated. Recipients of two AZD1222 doses showed rising Spike-specific TCR breadth and depth.

Turning to this clone: The antigen is unknown.

Profiling relied on immunoSEQ multiplex PCR, and the TCRdb table lists in-frame clones only, not all of them. In the table there are over 120,000 clones, roughly 84% of which are singletons. Second-dose recipients at about 4 or about 12 weeks were treated as one pooled group. The CDR3 spans 14 residues. The V gene end was trimmed by 2 bases and the J gene end by 5 bases; junction bases not matched to a gene: 2. Germline V gene sequence: CDR1 SGHTA, CDR2 FQGNSA. The sequence derives from an adult who received the AZD1222 COVID-19 vaccine. The specimen was peripheral blood, collected 28 days after the second AZD1222 dose. V is TRBV7-2 and J is TRBJ2-2, with TRBD2 matching over 7 bases. CDR3: CASSLRRGTGELFF. CDR3 coding DNA: TGTGCCAGCAGCTTACGGCGGGGGACCGGGGAGCTGTTTTTT.